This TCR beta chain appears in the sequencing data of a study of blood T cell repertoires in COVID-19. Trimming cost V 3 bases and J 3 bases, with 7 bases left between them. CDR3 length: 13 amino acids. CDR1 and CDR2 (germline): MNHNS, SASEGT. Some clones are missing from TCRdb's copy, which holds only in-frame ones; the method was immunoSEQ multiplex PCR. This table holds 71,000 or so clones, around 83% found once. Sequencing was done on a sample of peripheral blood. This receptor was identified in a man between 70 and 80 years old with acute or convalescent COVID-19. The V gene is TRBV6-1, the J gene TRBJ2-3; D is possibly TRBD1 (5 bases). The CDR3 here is CASSDDRTDTQYF. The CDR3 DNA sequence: TGTGCCAGCAGTGACGACAGAACAGATACGCAGTATTTT.